This TCR beta chain was captured in a study of lymphopenia after photon versus proton radiotherapy. Germline V CDR1 and CDR2: MNHNS, SASEGT. The CDR3 is 12 residues long. V lost 11 bases and J 0 bases, leaving 10 bases between the germline ends. Only in-frame clones appear in the TCRdb table, and some are missing; sequencing was by immunoSEQ multiplex PCR. The sample consists of more than 70,000 clones, around 80% of them appearing once. The chain links TRBV6-1 to TRBJ1-1; the D is unclear. The TCR originated in a man aged 55 to 70 with pancreatic cancer. The material was peripheral blood, obtained from a patient treated with proton-based radiotherapy. The CDR3 DNA reads as TGTGCCCTTAACACAATGAACACTGAAGCTTTCTTT. It is translated as CALNTMNTEAFF.